These T cell receptor beta chains were read from a single sample in a study of shared clonotypes between healthy human individuals. Some clones are missing from TCRdb's copy, which holds only in-frame ones; the method was immunoSEQ multiplex PCR. The table records 2 million to 2.5 million clones, roughly 94% of them present only once. Sequencing was done on a sample of naive CD4+ T cells sorted from blood. The source of these receptors is a man aged 18 to 29 in good health. Both conserved end residues are part of each CDR3. Each record gives: D gene, clone size, V gene, J gene, CDR3 protein, CDR3 DNA. A D gene is named only where the DNA matches it firmly. Clone size appears in some rows only: once, few, many, or a class for an expanded clone.

NA,NA,TRBV5-8,TRBJ2-1,CASRDGGGAAYNEQFF,TGTGCCAGCAGGGATGGAGGGGGGGCCGCCTACAATGAGCAGTTCTTC
NA,NA,TRBV19,TRBJ2-6,CASSNSPTGANVLTF,TGTGCCAGTAGTAACTCCCCAACTGGGGCCAACGTCCTGACTTTC
NA,few,TRBV5-1,TRBJ2-1,CASSLRAAGVWNEQFF,TGCGCCAGCAGCTTGCGAGCGGCAGGAGTGTGGAATGAGCAGTTCTTC
NA,NA,TRBV7-2,TRBJ2-7,CASSLSESYEQYF,TGTGCCAGCAGCTTATCAGAGTCCTACGAGCAGTACTTC
NA,NA,TRBV28,TRBJ1-1,CASSLPLGPTEAFF,TGTGCCAGCAGTTTACCGCTAGGACCCACTGAAGCTTTCTTT
TRBD1,NA,TRBV5-1,TRBJ1-1,CASSFTGQTAEAFF,TGCGCCAGCAGCTTCACGGGACAGACGGCTGAAGCTTTCTTT
NA,once,TRBV18,TRBJ2-1,CASSPIPETYNEQFF,TGTGCCAGCTCACCCATCCCTGAGACCTACAATGAGCAGTTCTTC
NA,NA,TRBV7-2,TRBJ2-3,CASSLDWTGTDTQYF,TGTGCCAGCAGCTTAGATTGGACAGGCACAGATACGCAGTATTTT
NA,NA,TRBV11-2,TRBJ1-2,CASSLFRAYGYTF,TGTGCCAGCAGCCTATTCAGGGCCTATGGCTACACCTTC
TRBD2,NA,TRBV4-3,TRBJ2-7,CASSHLGTSGTGEQYF,TGCGCCAGCAGCCATTTAGGGACTAGCGGGACTGGGGAGCAGTACTTC
TRBD1,NA,TRBV27,TRBJ2-1,CASRLAARGLNEQFF,TGTGCCAGCAGACTTGCAGCCAGGGGGCTCAATGAGCAGTTCTTC